Listed here are 21 T cell receptor beta chains from one sample, sequenced in a study of T cell changes during pregnancy in multiple sclerosis. TCRdb's copy holds only in-frame clones and misses some; the assay was immunoSEQ multiplex PCR. The sample gives fewer than 35,000 clones, around 91% of which show up once; 0.5% to 0.65% is in the top ten. Sequenced here: CD4+ T cells from peripheral blood mononuclear cells, sampled in the third trimester of pregnancy. These receptors all stem from a female donor in good health, enrolled as a control in a pregnancy study.

Concerning this clone itself: The junction does not match germline at one end; this may be a read error. V gene TRBV30 combines with J gene TRBJ2-7; tentatively, D is TRBD1 (6 bases). CDR3 size: 11 residues. CDR1 and CDR2 from the germline V gene are GTSNPN and SVGIG (reference sequence). The CDR3 DNA is TGCTCCTTGGGCAGGGGTTCCGAGCAGTACTTC. The encoded protein is CSLGRGSEQYF.

CDR3 nucleotides: TGCGCCAGCAGGGCGGGAGAGAATGGCGAGCAGTACTTC. As protein: CASRAGENGEQYF. V usage is TRBV5-1 and J usage is TRBJ2-7, with TRBD2 matching over 7 bases. The germline V gene encodes CDR1 SGHRS and CDR2 YFSETQ. This CDR3 is 13 amino acids long. Unmatched junction bases numbered 8, after V lost 5 bases and J lost 6 bases.

The chain recombines TRBV5-6 with TRBJ1-2; D remains ambiguous. The ends were cut back, 2 bases at V and 8 bases at J, with 13 bases in the middle. Per germline, CDR1 SGHDT and CDR2 YYEEEE. This CDR3 contains 13 residues. The CDR3 nucleotides read TGTGCCAGCAGCTTTGCGAGCGTCGAGGGCTACACCTTC. It yields the protein CASSFASVEGYTF.

This sequence joins TRBV14 and TRBJ2-7; tentatively, D is TRBD2 (6 bases). The CDR3 has 15 residues. Germline assignment: CDR1 SGHDN and CDR2 FVKESK. The ends were cut back, 1 base at V and 2 bases at J, with 12 bases in the middle. The CDR3 is CASSQGLVRPYEQYF. Written as DNA, the CDR3 is TGTGCCAGCAGCCAAGGACTAGTGAGGCCCTACGAGCAGTACTTC.

V usage is TRBV29-1 and J usage is TRBJ2-7; D might be TRBD1 (6 bases). This CDR3 is 16 amino acids long. The germline gives CDR1 SQVTM, CDR2 ANQGSEA. The V end was cut by 7 bases, the J end by 0 bases, with 22 bases between. The CDR3 nucleotides are TGCAGCGCCGACAACTACCGGGACACCCGCTCCTACGAGCAGTACTTC. As protein: CSADNYRDTRSYEQYF.

This rearrangement joins TRBV6-1 to TRBJ1-5; TRBD1 is a possible D gene (5 bases). From germline, CDR1 is MNHNS and CDR2 SASEGT. This CDR3 has 14 residues. The V and J ends lost 4 bases and 2 bases respectively, with 9 bases between them. The CDR3 region is CASSGVQGNQPQHF. The DNA for the CDR3 is TGTGCCAGCAGTGGGGTACAGGGCAATCAGCCCCAGCATTTT.

The V and J genes are TRBV10-3 and TRBJ1-2; D is unclear. The CDR3 is 13 residues long. The V gene lost 5 bases and the J gene lost 3 bases, with 10 bases spanning the gap. Germline CDR1 ENHRY, CDR2 SYGVKD. CDR3 protein: CAISKDGDYGYTF. Here the CDR3 DNA reads TGTGCCATCAGTAAAGACGGGGACTATGGCTACACCTTC.

This rearrangement joins TRBV30 to TRBJ2-1; 7 bases are a match to TRBD1. The germline V gene has CDR1 GTSNPN and CDR2 SVGIG (reference sequence). V was pared by 5 bases and J by 6 bases, with 7 bases of the junction left unmatched. The length of the CDR3 is 13 residues. CDR3 sequence: CAWDPNRGNEQFF. Here the CDR3 DNA reads TGTGCCTGGGACCCCAACAGGGGCAATGAGCAGTTCTTC.

The chain is built from TRBV5-1 and TRBJ1-4; 7 bases fit TRBD1. With V trimmed by 5 bases and J by 8 bases, 12 bases remained unmatched. Germline V gene lookup returns CDR1 SGHRS and CDR2 YFSETQ. The CDR3 is made up of 15 amino acids. The CDR3 DNA reads TGCGCCAGCAGATACGGAGGGACAGAAGGGGAAAAACTGTTTTTT. Amino acids: CASRYGGTEGEKLFF.

The genes are TRBV5-1 and TRBJ2-7; 8 nucleotides match TRBD1. Germline-derived CDR1 and CDR2 are SGHRS and YFSETQ. Trimming cost V 2 bases and J 3 bases; bases outside gene matches: 7. There are 15 residues in the CDR3. DNA for the CDR3: TGCGCCAGCAGCTTCGGCCCAGGGGGCATCTACGAGCAGTACTTC. It yields the protein CASSFGPGGIYEQYF.

The rearrangement uses TRBV28 and TRBJ1-6, with D perhaps matching TRBD1 (6 bases). Trimming removed 6 bases at V and 7 bases at J, with 16 bases between. CDR1 is MDHEN, CDR2 SYDVKM, per germline. The CDR3 covers 15 residues. The CDR3 protein is CASSPGQNWNSPLHF. The DNA for the CDR3 is TGTGCCAGCAGCCCTGGACAGAATTGGAATTCACCCCTCCACTTT. The whole variable domain, remainder taken from reference TRBV28 and TRBJ1-6, is DVKVTQSSRYLVKRTGEKVFLECVQDMDHENMFWYRQDPGLGLRLIYFSYDVKMKEKGDIPEGYSVSREKKERFSLILESASTNQTSMYLCASSPGQNWNSPLHFGNGTRLTVT.

The rearrangement uses TRBV27 and TRBJ1-5; no clear D. V was trimmed by 0 bases and J by 2 bases, leaving 5 bases between them. Germline V gives CDR1 MNHEY, CDR2 SMNVEV (reference sequence). This CDR3 region has 14 residues. The CDR3 nucleotides are TGTGCCAGCAGTTTATCGTCGGGCAATCAGCCCCAGCATTTT. This sequence encodes CASSLSSGNQPQHF.

This clone was seen only once. The rearrangement joins TRBV6-1 to TRBJ1-3; D is unclear. The CDR3 spans 16 residues. Trimming stripped 6 bases from V and 0 bases from J, with 15 bases between. The V gene's germline CDR1 is MNHNS and CDR2 SASEGT. CDR3 sequence reads: CASSETRPDSGNTIYF. The CDR3 coding sequence is TGTGCCAGCAGCGAAACCCGCCCAGACTCTGGAAACACCATATATTTT.

The rearrangement joins TRBV27 to TRBJ1-2, with a weak D call TRBD1 (6 bases). CDR3 length equals 12 residues. Germline CDR1 and CDR2: MNHEY and SMNVEV (reference sequence). Trimming shortened V by 8 bases and J by 8 bases, and 15 bases separated the two germline ends. The CDR3 spells CASEGRTAGYTF. As DNA, the CDR3 is TGTGCCAGCGAAGGACGGACAGCGGGCTACACCTTC.

Concerning this clone: At the DNA level, this CDR3 is encoded by other sequences in the same sample as well. This chain joins TRBV27 and TRBJ2-5; D is unclear. This CDR3 spans 15 amino acids. Germline CDR1 reads MNHEY; CDR2 reads SMNVEV (reference sequence). V lost 3 bases and J 7 bases, leaving 18 bases between the germline ends. The chain's CDR3 is CASSFGVGVMGTQYF. The CDR3 nucleotides are TGTGCCAGCAGTTTCGGAGTCGGAGTCATGGGGACCCAGTACTTC.

This chain links TRBV5-6 with TRBJ2-5, with D perhaps matching TRBD1 (6 bases). The CDR3 runs 15 residues. V lost 3 bases, J lost 2 bases, and 14 bases lay in between. CDR1 and CDR2 from the germline V gene are SGHDT and YYEEEE. Here the CDR3 reads CASSWGQGSQETQYF. In nucleotides, the CDR3 is TGTGCCAGCAGCTGGGGGCAGGGGAGTCAAGAGACCCAGTACTTC.

The chain uses TRBV30 and TRBJ1-2, with no clear D. There are 15 residues in the CDR3. CDR1 GTSNPN and CDR2 SVGIG come from the germline V gene (reference sequence). V was pared by 0 bases and J by 6 bases, with 17 bases between. DNA of the CDR3: TGTGCCTGGAGTGTACGTCCACCCACCCCTAATGGCTACACCTTC. Protein product: CAWSVRPPTPNGYTF.

This clone was recorded only once. This sequence joins TRBV5-4 and TRBJ2-2; 15 nucleotides line up with TRBD2. This CDR3 is built from 16 residues. With 10 bases clipped from V and 0 bases from J, the junction kept 4 bases outside the gene matches. Germline lookup yields CDR1 SGHNT and CDR2 YYREEE (reference sequence). The CDR3 protein is CAGGLAGGTNTGELFF. In DNA form, the CDR3 reads TGTGCCGGTGGACTAGCGGGAGGGACGAACACCGGGGAGCTGTTTTTT. Full variable domain (rest looked up from reference TRBV5-4 and TRBJ2-2): ETGVTQSPTHLIKTRGQQVTLRCSSQSGHNTVSWYQQALGQGPQFIFQYYREEENGRGNFPPRFSGLQFPNYSSELNVNALELDDSALYLCAGGLAGGTNTGELFFGEGSRLTVL.

The chain employs TRBV6-5 and TRBJ1-3; D perhaps matches TRBD1 (6 bases). Germline assignment: CDR1 MNHEY and CDR2 SVGAGI. The V end was cut by 2 bases, the J end by 6 bases, with 11 bases between. This CDR3 is 14 amino acids long. The CDR3, as DNA: TGTGCCAGCAGTTACGGGACACAGGCAAACACCATATATTTT. Translation: CASSYGTQANTIYF.

This clone came up once. The rearrangement links TRBV7-2 to TRBJ2-7; TRBD2 is a possible D gene (5 bases). The CDR3 contains 15 residues. V was clipped by 3 bases and J by 2 bases, with 14 bases between them. Germline CDR1 is SGHTA and CDR2 is FQGNSA. The CDR3: CASSLGGPMTYEQYF. The CDR3 nucleotides are TGTGCCAGCAGCTTGGGCGGGCCCATGACCTACGAGCAGTACTTC.

The J gene is TRBJ1-1, the V gene TRBV30; D is perhaps TRBD1 (5 bases). The germline CDR1 and CDR2 sequences are GTSNPN and SVGIG (reference sequence). Trimming stripped 3 bases from V and 6 bases from J, with 17 bases between. CDR3 length equals 14 residues. CDR3 bases: TGTGCCTGGAGCGCCGGGGGTCTGACCCCTGAAGCTTTCTTT. Translation: CAWSAGGLTPEAFF.